This T cell receptor beta chain comes out of a study of blood T cell repertoires in COVID-19 (dated by TCRdb to 2020 to 2021). About the investigation overall: The collaborator samples originated in the United States, Italy and Spain and spanned the acute and convalescent phases of COVID-19. The repertoires were released in a freely available public database intended as a resource for research on the immune response to SARS-CoV-2. Samples were obtained from the ongoing ImmuneRACE study (first 160 participants) and from about 1,300 subjects provided by 6 global collaborators. Subjects who had been exposed to COVID-19, were actively infected with it, or had recovered from it provided the deeply sampled blood TCRbeta repertoires that made up the dataset. Where HLA class I and class II types were available, the types were taken from metadata supplied by the sample provider, not from assay-based typing. Sample metadata almost always included a de-identified subject ID, COVID-19 status, age in years and sex. The prospective study material was composed of cDNA or gDNA derived from T cells, B-cell-depleted T cells, or PBMCs. The full study reports these points: How much clinical and demographic metadata was included differed by source and by participant, and the metadata was provided uncurated.

TCRbeta CDR3 regions were amplified from genomic DNA using the immunoSEQ Assay, a bias-controlled multiplex PCR. The paper's data handling went like this. The number of nucleated cells in each sample was estimated from the amplification of reference gene primers within the assay. To quantify the absolute abundance of each unique TCRbeta CDR3 rearrangement, sequence reads were collapsed and filtered. For each sample, productive Simpson clonality was calculated as the square root of Simpson's diversity index across productive rearrangements. TCRdb limited this immuneACCESS table to in-frame rearrangements with V and J called. A share of clones is missing; checked studies link under half to unresolved V genes, and the rest is unexplained. V and J calls and clone size come straight from that table; D and trimming were deduced from the DNA. In this sample the table shows around 500,000 clones, roughly 88% of which occur a single time. 1.8% of the sample is held by the ten biggest clonotypes.

Worth noting for this clone: The antigen this receptor binds is unknown. Per-base qualities were not stored, and no clone one base away is much larger.

Enrolling through a virtual design, the prospective study's participants ranged in age from about 18 to 89 years and lived across 24 United States geographic areas. In the prospective study, participants were assigned to cohorts based on the clinical history participants reported in a screening survey and a study questionnaire. For ImmuneRACE Cohort 3, a participant was defined as recovered based on two consecutive negative NP/OP PCR tests, clearance by a healthcare professional, or resolution of symptoms. In the prospective study, whole blood, serum and a nasopharyngeal or oropharyngeal swab were collected from each participant by mobile phlebotomists. Participants in the prospective study had the option to provide additional blood draws and questionnaires over a 2-month period. Before DNA extraction, blood samples from the prospective study were shipped at room temperature or frozen. V has 0 bases trimmed and J has 10 bases trimmed; junction bases matching no gene number 10. Based on the germline V gene, the CDR1 and CDR2 sequences are SGDLS and YYNGEE. Including cysteine and phenylalanine, the CDR3 has 16 amino acids. The sequence is cut down to CDR3 DNA, 48 bases in frame from base 1.

The specimen sequenced was PBMCs or T cells enriched from blood (not recorded which). The receptor's source is a woman aged 40 to 50 who had recovered from COVID-19. The receptor chain draws on TRBV9 and TRBJ2-1; 10 middle bases align to TRBD1. This receptor carries the CDR3 CASSVAGGQGKGEQFF. The DNA sequence is as follows: TGTGCCAGCAGCGTAGCAGGGGGACAGGGGAAGGGGGAGCAGTTCTTC.